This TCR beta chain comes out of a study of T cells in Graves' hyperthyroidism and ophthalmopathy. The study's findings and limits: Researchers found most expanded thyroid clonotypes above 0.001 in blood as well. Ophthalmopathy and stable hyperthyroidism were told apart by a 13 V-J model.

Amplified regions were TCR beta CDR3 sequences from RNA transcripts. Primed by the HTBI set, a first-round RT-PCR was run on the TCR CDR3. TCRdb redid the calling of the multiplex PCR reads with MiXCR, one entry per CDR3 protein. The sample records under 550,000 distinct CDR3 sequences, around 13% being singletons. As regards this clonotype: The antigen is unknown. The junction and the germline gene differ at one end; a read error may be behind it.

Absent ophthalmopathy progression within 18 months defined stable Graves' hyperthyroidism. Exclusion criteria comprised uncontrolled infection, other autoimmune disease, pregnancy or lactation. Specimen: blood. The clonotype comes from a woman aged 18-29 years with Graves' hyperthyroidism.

CDR3 DNA sequence: TGTGCTAGCAGCCCCGACAGGGGACTAGCGGGAGGGCCAGATACGCAGTATTTT. Protein: CASSPDRGLAGGPDTQYF. V gene TRBV7-7 combines with J gene TRBJ2-3, with 16 bases fitting TRBD2. The germline V gene encodes CDR1 SSHAT and CDR2 FNYEAQ (reference sequence). The CDR3 has 18 amino acids.